This TCR beta chain was captured in a study of blood T cell repertoires in COVID-19. Profiling relied on immunoSEQ multiplex PCR, and the TCRdb table lists in-frame clones only, not all of them. The table lists roughly 68,000 clones, 88% of them singletons. Trimming took 11 bases from V and 0 from J, leaving 14 bases between them. The CDR3 loop spans 14 amino acids. Germline V gene sequence: CDR1 SNHLY, CDR2 FYNNEI. This clonotype originated in a woman aged 40 to 49 who had recovered from COVID-19. The sequenced material came from PBMCs or T cells enriched from blood (not recorded which). V usage is TRBV2 and J usage is TRBJ2-1; no firm D call. CDR3 protein: CALAKFVSYNEQFF. In nucleotides, the CDR3 is TGTGCCTTAGCAAAATTCGTCTCCTACAATGAGCAGTTCTTC.